This T cell receptor (beta chain) originates from a study of radiotherapy plus CTLA-4 blockade in lung cancer. The overall study: Objective responses occurred in around 20% of patients; 31% had disease control.

A note on this clone: No antigen is known for it.

Clones were read by immunoSEQ multiplex PCR, and TCRdb kept only the in-frame ones, dropping some. The repertoire holds tens of thousands of clones, with 60% to 75% as singletons. The study's findings and limits: Best predicting response, reportedly, were early blood T cell clone dynamics, with interferon-beta. Expansion of tumor-derived TCR clones was observed in blood after radiotherapy plus ipilimumab.

Chemo-refractory metastatic non-small-cell lung cancer patients received focal radiation with ipilimumab CTLA-4 blockade. This CDR3 spans 12 amino acids. The germline V gene has CDR1 MNHNY and CDR2 SVGAGI (reference sequence). V was cut by 9 bases and J by 1 base, with 10 bases left in between. Here the sequenced sample was peripheral blood, taken from a patient treated with radiotherapy plus ipilimumab. J is TRBJ2-7 and V is TRBV6-6, with D hard to call. This TCR derives from a human donor with non-small cell lung cancer who had stable disease on radiotherapy plus ipilimumab. CDR3 nucleotides: TGTGCCAGTCAAGACGGGTCCTACGAGCAGTACTTC. Its translation is CASQDGSYEQYF.